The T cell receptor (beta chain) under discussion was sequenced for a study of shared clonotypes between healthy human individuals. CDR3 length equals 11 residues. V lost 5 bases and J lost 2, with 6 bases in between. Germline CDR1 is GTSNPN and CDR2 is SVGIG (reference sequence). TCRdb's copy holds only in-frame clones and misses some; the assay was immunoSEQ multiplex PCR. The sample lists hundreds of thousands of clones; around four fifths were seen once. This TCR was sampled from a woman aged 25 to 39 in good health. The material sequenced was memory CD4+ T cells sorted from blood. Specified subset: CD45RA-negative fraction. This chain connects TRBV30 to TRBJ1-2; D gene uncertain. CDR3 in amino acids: CAWDGNYGYTF. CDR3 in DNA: TGTGCCTGGGACGGGAACTATGGCTACACCTTC.